This TCR beta chain is from a study of human T cells and chemical hapten exposure. Study background: A roughly 2 cm by roughly 2 cm inner upper arm patch received 2% DPC for sensitization.

Trimming took off 0 bases at V and 5 bases at J, with 5 bases between the two ends. The CDR3 covers 12 residues. Germline V lookup: CDR1 SGHNT, CDR2 YYREEE (reference sequence). TCRdb re-called the RACE reads through MiXCR, storing one row per CDR3 protein. The sample lists about 360,000 distinct CDR3 sequences; under 8% were seen once. This clonotype was counted many times. Its antigen is undetermined. General study findings and limits: Sensitizing with DPC caused no change in TCRs above 1 in 1000 frequency.

Time point of the sample: patch test 1, 2 weeks after DPC sensitization. Treatment defined: therapeutic diphenylcyclopropenone sensitization with weekly scalp DPC. V gene TRBV5-4 combines with J gene TRBJ2-5; D ambiguous. The sequenced sample was whole blood, obtained in connection with sensitization to the hapten diphenylcyclopropenone (DPC). The receptor's source is a woman younger than 30 with alopecia areata. Some clones in this sample may be carry-over from other donors' samples. In DNA, the CDR3 is TGTGCCAGCAGCTTGGAGTTGGAGACCCAGTACTTC. It encodes CASSLELETQYF.